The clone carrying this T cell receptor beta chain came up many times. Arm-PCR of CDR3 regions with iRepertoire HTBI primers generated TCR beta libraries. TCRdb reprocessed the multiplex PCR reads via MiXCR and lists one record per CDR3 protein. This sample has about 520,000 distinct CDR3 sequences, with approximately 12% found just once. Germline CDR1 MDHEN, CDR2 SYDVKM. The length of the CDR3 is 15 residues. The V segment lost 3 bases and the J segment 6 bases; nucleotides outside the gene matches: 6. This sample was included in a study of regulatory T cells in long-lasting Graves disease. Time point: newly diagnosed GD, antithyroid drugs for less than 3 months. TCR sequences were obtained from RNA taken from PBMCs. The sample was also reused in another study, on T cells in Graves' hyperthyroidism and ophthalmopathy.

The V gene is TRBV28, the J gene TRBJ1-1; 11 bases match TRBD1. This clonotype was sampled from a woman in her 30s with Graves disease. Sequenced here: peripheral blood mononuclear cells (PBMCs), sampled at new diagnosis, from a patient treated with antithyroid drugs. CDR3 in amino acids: CASSFWTGGGAEAFF. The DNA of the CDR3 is TGTGCCAGCAGTTTTTGGACAGGGGGCGGAGCTGAAGCTTTCTTT.